This T cell receptor (beta chain) derives from a study of blood T cell repertoires in COVID-19. The authors' processing: Reference gene primers were amplified, and this amplification served to estimate nucleated cell counts. Profiling relied on immunoSEQ multiplex PCR, and the TCRdb table lists in-frame clones only, not all of them. V, J and clone size reflect that table, while D and trimming were determined from the DNA. The sample carries about 120,000 clones, 69% recorded once. CDR3 length equals 15 residues. CDR1 and CDR2 from the germline V gene are MNHEY and SVGEGT. V lost 4 bases to trimming and J lost 4 bases, with 14 bases between them.

The clonotype comes from a woman between 65 and 79 years old with acute or convalescent COVID-19. Sequencing was carried out using peripheral blood. The rearrangement links TRBV6-2 or TRBV6-3 to TRBJ1-5; D not resolved. The CDR3 protein is CASSSVTIRNQPQHF. The CDR3 DNA is TGTGCCAGCAGTTCCGTCACCATCAGAAATCAGCCCCAGCATTTT.